This TCR beta chain emerged from a study of T cells in Graves' hyperthyroidism and ophthalmopathy. A note on this clonotype: The antigen remains undetermined.

General observations from the study: Most thyroid clonotypes with frequency above 0.001 were detected in blood.

Germline-derived CDR1 and CDR2 are SGHAT and FQDESV (reference sequence). J gave up 8 bases and V 2 bases, and 9 bases lay outside the gene matches. The CDR3 covers 16 residues. From RNA transcripts, TCR beta CDR3 regions were amplified. Primed by the HTBI set, a first-round RT-PCR was run on the TCR CDR3. Via MiXCR, TCRdb re-called the multiplex PCR reads, giving one row per CDR3 protein. The sample records 250,000 to 300,000 distinct CDR3 sequences, 13% to 15% being singletons. This sequence joins TRBV11-1 and TRBJ2-1; 10 bases agree with TRBD2. The sequence was obtained from a woman aged 40 to 50 with Graves' hyperthyroidism that later progressed to Graves' ophthalmopathy. The sequencing sample was made of blood. The CDR3 DNA reads TGTGCCAGCAGCTTACTAGGGCTAGCGGGAGTCCATGAGCAGTTCTTC. Its translation is CASSLLGLAGVHEQFF.